This TCR beta chain was captured by sequencing in a study of cytomegalovirus exposure and HLA in healthy donors. A few counts support this clone. 13 Jbeta primers and 60 Vbeta primers were used for the PCR. Profiled with immunoSEQ multiplex PCR; TCRdb holds only in-frame clones, not every one. The sample lists under 130,000 clones, 74% occurring once. Germline trimming cut 5 bases from V and 5 bases from J; bases unmatched to any gene: 11. The CDR3 consists of 17 residues. Germline CDR1 and CDR2: MDHEN and SYDVKM. This TCR derives from a man aged 45 to 65 in good health and CMV-seropositive. The V gene is TRBV28, the J gene TRBJ1-6; the match to TRBD1 covers 8 bases. Sequencing was done on a sample of PBMCs. CDR3 bases: TGTGCCAGCAGTCCATCCAACCTGGGACAGGATAATTCACCCCTCCACTTT. Its translation: CASSPSNLGQDNSPLHF.